These T cell receptor beta chains were read from a single sample in a study of neoadjuvant nivolumab and ipilimumab in lung cancer. Sequenced by immunoSEQ multiplex PCR; TCRdb stores in-frame clones only, minus some. The sample shows fewer than 15,000 clones, approximately 96% of them seen only once. Here the sequenced sample was peripheral blood, taken after neoadjuvant nivolumab, alone or with ipilimumab, at or shortly before surgery. Every receptor here comes from an adult with non-small cell lung cancer. The CDR3 runs from the conserved cysteine through the conserved F or W.

v_gene	j_gene	CDR3aa
TRBV7-9	NA	CASSLIGRGYEQYF
TRBV28	TRBJ2-7	CASSPQGPYEQYF
TRBV27	TRBJ2-7	CASSDPTGASSYEQYF
TRBV10-2	TRBJ2-1	CASSVWDPGDEQFF
TRBV27	TRBJ1-1	CASWLRQQNTEAFF
TRBV27	TRBJ1-1	CASSPMPYTVGTEAFF
TRBV4-2	TRBJ2-3	CASSPSGTQGDTQYF
TRBV11-2	TRBJ2-4	CASSLDQNIGKNIQYF
TRBV6-5	TRBJ2-7	CASSYTGLPLYEQYF
TRBV7-2	TRBJ2-7	CASSERTGRTYEQYF
TRBV7-7	TRBJ2-1	CASSLGGLAGKDEQFF
TRBV5-5	TRBJ2-3	CASSLGLAGSFSTDTQYF
TRBV30	TRBJ1-1	CAFRTGGIETEAFF
TRBV19	TRBJ1-5	CASSTLNQPQHF
TRBV4-1	TRBJ1-2	CASSQDEGYGYTF
TRBV9	TRBJ1-5	CASSGDTGYSNQPQHF
TRBV9	TRBJ2-1	CASSSAWTANEQFF
TRBV7-9	TRBJ2-6	CASSLWYREYGANVLTF
TRBV7-3	TRBJ2-1	CASSTLAGGNNEQFF
TRBV7-2	TRBJ2-2	CASSFGQDTGELFF
TRBV6-6	TRBJ2-2	CASSPRAKANTGELFF
TRBV5-6	TRBJ2-1	CASSLGVNNEQFF
TRBV25-1	TRBJ2-7	CASSDPNRYEQYF
TRBV10-3	TRBJ2-2	CATTTSGLFANTGELFF
TRBV10-1	TRBJ2-3	CASSEGLAGEDTQYF
TRBV13	TRBJ1-2	CASSSRDRGQDGYTF
TRBV7-2	TRBJ2-2	CASSETGLENTGELFF
TRBV6-4	TRBJ2-5	CASSKTSGDQETQYF
TRBV9	TRBJ2-7	CASSVGGGQGAGEQYF
TRBV5-1	TRBJ1-4	CASSLGIQPHRGSATNEKLFF
TRBV27	TRBJ2-1	CASTTTGLSSYNEQFF
TRBV7-6	TRBJ2-3	CASSRQGAYNTDTQYF
TRBV5-4	TRBJ2-1	CASSLAAGPYNEQFF
TRBV15	TRBJ2-1	CATSRRGLAEPNEQFF
TRBV18	TRBJ2-2	CASSYGGNTGELFF
TRBV5-1	TRBJ2-5	CASSLGQQETQYF
TRBV10-1	TRBJ2-1	CASSDNTAGRVDEQFF
TRBV6-1	TRBJ2-3	CASRRTGRTDTQYF
TRBV4-1	TRBJ2-7	CASSPGPAYEQYF
TRBV7-3	TRBJ2-2	CASSSYTGAVGELFF